The next 27 T cell receptor beta chains were all read from a single sample in a study of beta chain features in type 1 diabetes. General study points: Across all four CD4+ subsets, people with type 1 diabetes showed modestly shorter TCRB CDR3s.

The antigens of these receptors remain unknown. Reverse transcription of all isolated RNA meant that expressed TCRB transcripts were sequenced. Libraries were prepared by immunoSEQ multiplex PCR; TCRdb keeps only in-frame clonotypes and omits some of them. In the table there are 230,000 or so clones, around 16% of which are singletons. Material: naive CD4+ T cells from blood. These receptors all come from a young man with type 1 diabetes.

A few counts support this clone. This rearrangement joins TRBV20-1 to TRBJ1-1; unclear D gene. There are 10 residues in the CDR3. The V and J ends lost 3 bases and 2 bases respectively, with 1 base between them. Germline V lookup: CDR1 DFQATT, CDR2 SNEGSKA (reference sequence). DNA of the CDR3: TGCAGTGCTAGCAACACTGAAGCTTTCTTT. Translation: CSASNTEAFF.

In its sample, this clone was seen a few times. The genes are TRBV5-1 and TRBJ2-3, with 7 positions matching TRBD2. V was clipped by 0 bases and J by 4 bases; unmatched bases: 5. CDR3 size: 15 residues. The germline V gene encodes CDR1 SGHRS and CDR2 YFSETQ. The CDR3 sequence: CASSLGGGRADTQYF. DNA of the CDR3: TGCGCCAGCAGCTTGGGCGGCGGGAGAGCAGATACGCAGTATTTT. The whole variable domain, filled in from reference TRBV5-1 and TRBJ2-3, reads KAGVTQTPRYLIKTRGQQVTLSCSPISGHRSVSWYQQTPGQGLQFLFEYFSETQRNKGNFPGRFSGRQFSNSRSEMNVSTLELGDSALYLCASSLGGGRADTQYFGPGTRLTVL.

This chain links TRBV14 with TRBJ2-7, with TRBD1 matching 8 bases. Germline V gives CDR1 SGHDN, CDR2 FVKESK. The CDR3 is 15 amino acids. The ends lost 1 base at V and 3 bases at J; junction bases unmatched: 5. The CDR3 loop reads CASSQVMGQDYEQYF. The CDR3 bases are TGTGCCAGCAGCCAAGTAATGGGACAGGACTACGAGCAGTACTTC.

This clone was recorded a few times. The chain combines TRBV18 with TRBJ2-7; 9 bases line up with TRBD1. The V segment lost 3 bases and the J segment 1 base; nucleotides outside the gene matches: 7. CDR1 KGHSH and CDR2 LQKENI come from the germline V gene. CDR3 length equals 16 residues. The CDR3 DNA reads TGTGCCAGCTCACCGGCCGGGACAGGGAAGTCCTACGAGCAGTACTTC. It encodes CASSPAGTGKSYEQYF.

This clone was counted only a few times. The chain recombines TRBV5-1 with TRBJ2-6, with D perhaps TRBD1 or TRBD2 (5 bases each). From germline, CDR1 is SGHRS and CDR2 YFSETQ. The CDR3 totals 15 residues. V was shortened by 4 bases and J by 0 bases, with 8 bases between the two germline ends. CDR3 in DNA: TGCGCCAGCAGCCCGGGGCCCTCTGGGGCCAACGTCCTGACTTTC. This sequence encodes CASSPGPSGANVLTF.

The chain couples TRBV5-1 to TRBJ2-7, with 13 bases aligning to TRBD2. Germline V gene sequence: CDR1 SGHRS, CDR2 YFSETQ. V dropped 5 bases and J dropped 7; count of bases not matched to a gene: 9. The CDR3 sequence is 15 residues long. The CDR3 loop reads CASRAGTSGASEQYF. The CDR3 coding sequence is TGCGCCAGCAGGGCCGGGACTAGCGGGGCATCGGAGCAGTACTTC.

This clone was counted between two and nine times. The chain combines TRBV10-3 with TRBJ2-7; a possible D gene is TRBD1 (6 bases). Germline V gives CDR1 ENHRY, CDR2 SYGVKD. The ends were cut back, 5 bases at V and 2 bases at J, with 10 bases in the middle. The length of the CDR3 is 13 residues. Here the CDR3 DNA reads TGTGCCATCAGTATACAGGGAACCTACGAGCAGTACTTC. Encoded protein: CAISIQGTYEQYF.

The table lists this clone with a few counts. The chain is built from TRBV6-4 and TRBJ2-3; D is ambiguous. Trimming shortened V by 6 bases and J by 1 base, and 11 bases separated the two germline ends. CDR1 and CDR2 (germline): MRHNA, SNTAGT. The CDR3 loop spans 14 amino acids. CDR3 in amino acids: CASRLAPGTDTQYF. CDR3 nucleotides: TGTGCCAGCAGACTGGCACCTGGCACAGATACGCAGTATTTT.

This clone was seen a few times. This chain connects TRBV28 to TRBJ2-6; 8 bases agree with TRBD1. V was pared by 6 bases and J by 0 bases, with 7 bases of the junction left unmatched. Germline assignment: CDR1 MDHEN and CDR2 SYDVKM. The CDR3 totals 17 residues. The CDR3 bases are TGTGCCAGCAGACCGGGACAGGTCCTCTCTGGGGCCAACGTCCTGACTTTC. Translation: CASRPGQVLSGANVLTF.

The sample holds a few counts of this clone. The chain uses TRBV4-2 and TRBJ2-3, with D tentatively TRBD1 (6 bases). The CDR3 is 14 residues long. Per the germline V gene, CDR1 is LGHNA and CDR2 is YNFKEQ. Trimming left V 5 bases short and J 0 bases short, with 9 bases between. This chain's CDR3 is CASSWGRSTDTQYF. Written as DNA, the CDR3 is TGTGCCAGCAGCTGGGGGCGAAGCACAGATACGCAGTATTTT.

This clone appeared a few times. J is TRBJ1-2 and V is TRBV25-1, with 8 bases that match TRBD1. Germline loops: CDR1 MGHDK, CDR2 SYGVNS. There are 13 residues in the CDR3. J was trimmed by 2 bases and V by 6 bases; bases with no gene match: 2. The CDR3 loop reads CASRDRANYGYTF. Here the CDR3 DNA reads TGTGCCAGCAGGGACAGGGCCAACTATGGCTACACCTTC.

This clone was observed a handful of times. As DNA, the CDR3 is TGCGCCAGCAGTTTAAGGGGCCCTACCTACGAGCAGTACTTC. It translates to CASSLRGPTYEQYF. The chain links TRBV10-1 to TRBJ2-7; TRBD1 is a possible D gene (5 bases). The germline CDR1 and CDR2 sequences are WNHNN and SYGVQD (reference sequence). Trimming removed 5 bases at V and 2 bases at J, with 13 bases between. This CDR3 contains 14 residues.

The CDR3 spells CASSWDAYEQYF. CDR3 bases: TGTGCCAGCAGCTGGGACGCCTACGAGCAGTACTTC. This chain uses TRBV7-2 with TRBJ2-7; TRBD1 or TRBD2 may be the D gene (5 bases each). Germline V gene data show CDR1 as SGHTA and CDR2 as FQGNSA. Trimming left V 4 bases short and J 2 bases short, with 6 bases between. CDR3 size: 12 residues.

The chain has TRBV4-2 and TRBJ1-1; maybe TRBD1 (6 bases). V lost 0 bases, J lost 5 bases, and 10 bases lay in between. This CDR3 is built from 14 residues. Germline V lookup: CDR1 LGHNA, CDR2 YNFKEQ. This CDR3 reads CASSQETGLTEAFF. The CDR3 DNA is TGTGCCAGCAGCCAAGAAACAGGGCTTACTGAAGCTTTCTTT.

There are a few counts of this clone. The chain recombines TRBV7-9 with TRBJ1-2, with D possibly being TRBD1 (5 bases). Trimming left V 2 bases short and J 0 bases short, with 10 bases between. This CDR3 region has 15 residues. Germline V lookup: CDR1 SEHNR, CDR2 FQNEAQ (reference sequence). DNA of the CDR3: TGTGCCAGCAGCTTAAGTCAGGGTGCTAACTATGGCTACACCTTC. The encoded protein is CASSLSQGANYGYTF. The full variable domain, rest sourced from reference TRBV7-9 and TRBJ1-2, is DTGVSQNPRHKITKRGQNVTFRCDPISEHNRLYWYRQTLGQGPEFLTYFQNEAQLEKSRLLSDRFSAERPKGSFSTLEIQRTEQGDSAMYLCASSLSQGANYGYTFGSGTRLTVV.

This chain connects TRBV6-1 to TRBJ1-2, with no clear D. CDR3 size: 10 residues. Trimming pared 5 bases from V and 6 bases from J, leaving 4 bases between. Germline V gene lookup returns CDR1 MNHNS and CDR2 SASEGT. CDR3 amino acids: CASSWNGYTF. The CDR3 DNA follows: TGTGCCAGCAGTTGGAATGGCTACACCTTC.

The sample holds a few counts of this clone. The chain couples TRBV29-1 to TRBJ2-5; possibly TRBD1 for D (5 bases). The CDR3 is 15 residues long. The V and J ends lost 6 bases and 1 base respectively, with 18 bases between them. Germline V lookup: CDR1 SQVTM, CDR2 ANQGSEA. The DNA for the CDR3 is TGCAGCGTGCCTTCTCATAGGGGATTCCAAGAGACCCAGTACTTC. Its translation is CSVPSHRGFQETQYF.

The V call is TRBV4-3, the J call TRBJ2-1, with 8 bases that match TRBD1. Per germline, CDR1 LGHNA and CDR2 YSLEER. V lost 3 bases and J lost 7; bases outside the gene matches: 17. The CDR3 runs 18 residues. This chain's CDR3 is CASSHRVEGTGAFNEQFF. The CDR3 DNA sequence: TGCGCCAGCAGCCATCGCGTAGAGGGGACAGGAGCCTTTAATGAGCAGTTCTTC.

The chain uses TRBV5-1 and TRBJ2-5; D is undetermined. The CDR3 is 12 amino acids. Trimming pared 0 bases from V and 6 bases from J, leaving 6 bases between. Germline loops: CDR1 SGHRS, CDR2 YFSETQ. CDR3 loop: CASSLEEKTQYF. The DNA for the CDR3 is TGCGCCAGCAGCTTGGAAGAGAAGACCCAGTACTTC.

This clone appeared a few times. This sequence joins TRBV6-1 and TRBJ1-1; no clear D gene. The V end lost 0 bases, the J end lost 6 bases, and 8 bases lay between the germline ends. CDR1 is MNHNS, CDR2 SASEGT, per germline. The CDR3 is 13 residues long. The CDR3 loop reads CASSEAPRSEAFF. The CDR3, as DNA: TGTGCCAGCAGTGAAGCGCCTCGGTCTGAAGCTTTCTTT.

The chain is built from TRBV29-1 and TRBJ2-1; D is possibly TRBD2 (7 bases). This CDR3 has 15 amino acids. CDR1 SQVTM and CDR2 ANQGSEA come from the germline V gene. The germline V and J ends were trimmed by 3 bases and 5 bases, with 17 bases remaining between them. This chain's CDR3 is CSVDPGRGLHNEQFF. The DNA for the CDR3 is TGCAGCGTTGACCCAGGGAGGGGGTTACACAATGAGCAGTTCTTC.

This chain uses TRBV28 with TRBJ2-5, with D possibly matching TRBD1 (5 bases). Trimming stripped 4 bases from V and 2 bases from J, with 14 bases between. CDR1 and CDR2 from the germline V gene are MDHEN and SYDVKM. The CDR3 is 15 amino acids. This chain's CDR3 is CASSSTVVSQETQYF. DNA for the CDR3: TGTGCCAGCAGTTCGACAGTAGTTTCTCAAGAGACCCAGTACTTC.

About this clone itself: Other DNA sequences in this specimen translate into the identical CDR3. The rearrangement joins TRBV30 to TRBJ2-2, with D perhaps assigned TRBD1 or TRBD2 (5 bases each). The CDR3 has 14 amino acids. CDR1 and CDR2 (germline): GTSNPN, SVGIG (reference sequence). Deletions cut 3 bases from V and 0 bases from J, with 8 bases between. CDR3 residues: CAWSPGPNTGELFF. The DNA for the CDR3 is TGTGCCTGGAGCCCGGGACCGAACACCGGGGAGCTGTTTTTT. Full variable domain (missing parts from reference TRBV30 and TRBJ2-2): SQTIHQWPATLVQPVGSPLSLECTVEGTSNPNLYWYRQAAGRGLQLLFYSVGIGQISSEVPQNLSASRPQDRQFILSSKKLLLSDSGFYLCAWSPGPNTGELFFGEGSRLTVL.

This clone has only a few counts. The rearrangement uses TRBV7-2 and TRBJ2-2, with 7 bases that match TRBD2. The CDR3 is 16 residues long. V shed 4 bases and J 3 bases; nucleotides not matched to a gene: 8. CDR1 SGHTA and CDR2 FQGNSA come from the germline V gene. The CDR3 DNA reads as TGTGCCAGCAGCTCCCGACTAGCCGCAGACACCGGGGAGCTGTTTTTT. Translating gives CASSSRLAADTGELFF.

This clone has only a few counts. V usage is TRBV9 and J usage is TRBJ1-1; perhaps TRBD1 as D (5 bases). CDR1 is SGDLS, CDR2 YYNGEE, per germline. The germline V and J ends were trimmed by 6 bases and 6 bases, with 15 bases remaining between them. The CDR3 has 13 residues. CDR3 sequence: CASKATEPSEAFF. The CDR3 coding sequence is TGTGCCAGCAAAGCGACAGAACCTTCTGAAGCTTTCTTT.

CDR3 nucleotide sequence: TGCAGCGTTTTAGGTTCATCCAAAAACATTCAGTACTTC. Its translation is CSVLGSSKNIQYF. The genes are TRBV29-1 and TRBJ2-4, with D unclear. Trimming stripped 5 bases from V and 2 bases from J, with 10 bases between. The CDR3 sequence is 13 residues long. The germline gives CDR1 SQVTM, CDR2 ANQGSEA.

A few counts support this clone. CDR3 nucleotides: TGTGCCTGGAATTTCGGACTAGTAGTTTTGGAGCAGTACTTC. Its translation is CAWNFGLVVLEQYF. The chain joins TRBV30 to TRBJ2-7; 7 nucleotides align to TRBD2. The CDR3 contains 14 residues. The germline CDR1 and CDR2 sequences are GTSNPN and SVGIG (reference sequence). V lost 4 bases, J lost 7 bases, and 13 bases stayed unmatched. Based on the CDR3 plus reference TRBV30 and TRBJ2-7, the full variable domain is SQTIHQWPATLVQPVGSPLSLECTVEGTSNPNLYWYRQAAGRGLQLLFYSVGIGQISSEVPQNLSASRPQDRQFILSSKKLLLSDSGFYLCAWNFGLVVLEQYFGPGTRLTVT.